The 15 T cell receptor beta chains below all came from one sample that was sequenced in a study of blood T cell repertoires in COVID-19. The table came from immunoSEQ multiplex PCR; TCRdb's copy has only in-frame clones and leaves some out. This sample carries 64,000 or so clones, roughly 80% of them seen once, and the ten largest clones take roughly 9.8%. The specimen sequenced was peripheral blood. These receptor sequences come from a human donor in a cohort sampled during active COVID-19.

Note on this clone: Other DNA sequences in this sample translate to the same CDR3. CDR3 nucleotide sequence: TGTGCCAGCACCGGGAGGGCGCGGGGGGGGAGCGAGCAGTACTTC. This codes for CASTGRARGGSEQYF. The chain is built from TRBV7-2 and TRBJ2-7; 9 bases are a match to TRBD2. CDR3 length equals 15 residues. The germline V gene encodes CDR1 SGHTA and CDR2 FQGNSA. V dropped 7 bases and J dropped 6; count of bases not matched to a gene: 13.

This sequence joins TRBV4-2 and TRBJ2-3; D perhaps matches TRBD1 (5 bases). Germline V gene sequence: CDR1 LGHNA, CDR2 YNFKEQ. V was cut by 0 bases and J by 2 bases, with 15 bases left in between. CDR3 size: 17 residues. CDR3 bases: TGTGCCAGCAGCCAAGAGTCGCTAGGGGCCACCACAGATACGCAGTATTTT. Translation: CASSQESLGATTDTQYF.

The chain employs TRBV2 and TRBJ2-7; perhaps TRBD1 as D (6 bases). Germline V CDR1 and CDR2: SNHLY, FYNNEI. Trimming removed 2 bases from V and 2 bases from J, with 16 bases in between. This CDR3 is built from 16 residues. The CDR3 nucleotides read TGTGCCAGCAGTGAATCCAGGACAGTGGGCACCTACGAGCAGTACTTC. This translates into CASSESRTVGTYEQYF.

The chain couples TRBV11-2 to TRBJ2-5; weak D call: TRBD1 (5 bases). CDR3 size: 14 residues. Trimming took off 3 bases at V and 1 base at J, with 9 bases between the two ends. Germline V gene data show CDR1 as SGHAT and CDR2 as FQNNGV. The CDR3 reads CASSFGHSQETQYF. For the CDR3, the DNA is TGTGCCAGCAGCTTTGGACACTCCCAAGAGACCCAGTACTTC.

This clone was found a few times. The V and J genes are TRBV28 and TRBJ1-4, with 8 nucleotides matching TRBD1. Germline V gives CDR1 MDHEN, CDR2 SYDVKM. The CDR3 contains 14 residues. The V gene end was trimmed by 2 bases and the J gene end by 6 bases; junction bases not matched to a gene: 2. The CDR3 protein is CASSLGTGDEKLFF. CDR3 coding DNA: TGTGCCAGCAGTTTAGGGACAGGCGATGAAAAACTGTTTTTT.

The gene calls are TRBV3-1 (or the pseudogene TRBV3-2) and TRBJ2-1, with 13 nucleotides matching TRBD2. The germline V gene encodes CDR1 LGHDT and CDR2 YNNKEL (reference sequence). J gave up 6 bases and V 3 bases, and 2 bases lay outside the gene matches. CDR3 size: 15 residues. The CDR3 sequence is CASSQRLAGGNEQFF. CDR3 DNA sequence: TGTGCCAGCAGCCAGAGACTAGCGGGAGGCAATGAGCAGTTCTTC.

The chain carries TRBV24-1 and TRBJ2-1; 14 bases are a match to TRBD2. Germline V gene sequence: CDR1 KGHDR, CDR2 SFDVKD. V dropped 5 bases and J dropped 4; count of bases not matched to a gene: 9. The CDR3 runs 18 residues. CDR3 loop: CATSAPGGTSGGYNEQFF. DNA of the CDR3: TGTGCCACCAGTGCCCCGGGAGGGACTAGCGGGGGATACAATGAGCAGTTCTTC.

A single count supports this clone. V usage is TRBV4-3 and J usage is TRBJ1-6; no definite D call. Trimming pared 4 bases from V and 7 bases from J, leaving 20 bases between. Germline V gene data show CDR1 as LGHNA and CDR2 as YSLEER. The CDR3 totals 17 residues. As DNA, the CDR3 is TGCGCCAGCAGCCGGACCGAAACGGCGTCGGGGAATTCACCCCTCCACTTT. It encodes CASSRTETASGNSPLHF.

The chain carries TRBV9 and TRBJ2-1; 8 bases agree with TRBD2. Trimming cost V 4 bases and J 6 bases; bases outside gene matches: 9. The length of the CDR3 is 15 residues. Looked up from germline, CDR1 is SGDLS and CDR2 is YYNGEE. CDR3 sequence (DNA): TGTGCCAGCAGCCCTCTGGGACTAGAAGGCAATGAGCAGTTCTTC. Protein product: CASSPLGLEGNEQFF.

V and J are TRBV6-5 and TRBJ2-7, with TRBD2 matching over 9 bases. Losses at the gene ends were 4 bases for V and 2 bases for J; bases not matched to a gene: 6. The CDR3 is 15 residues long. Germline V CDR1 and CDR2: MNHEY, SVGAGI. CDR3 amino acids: CASSSTSGRPYEQYF. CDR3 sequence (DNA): TGTGCCAGCAGTTCGACGAGCGGGAGGCCCTACGAGCAGTACTTC.

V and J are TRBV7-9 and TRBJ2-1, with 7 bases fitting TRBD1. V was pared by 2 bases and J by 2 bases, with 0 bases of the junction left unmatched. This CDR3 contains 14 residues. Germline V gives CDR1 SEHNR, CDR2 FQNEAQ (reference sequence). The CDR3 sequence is CASSLQGAYNEQFF. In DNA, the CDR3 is TGTGCCAGCAGCTTACAGGGGGCCTACAATGAGCAGTTCTTC.

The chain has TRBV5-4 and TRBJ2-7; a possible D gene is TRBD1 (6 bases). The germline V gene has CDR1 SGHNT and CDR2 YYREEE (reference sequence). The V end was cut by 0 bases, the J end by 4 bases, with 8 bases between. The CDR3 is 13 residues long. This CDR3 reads CASSLDREYEQYF. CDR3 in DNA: TGTGCCAGCAGCTTGGACAGGGAATACGAGCAGTACTTC.

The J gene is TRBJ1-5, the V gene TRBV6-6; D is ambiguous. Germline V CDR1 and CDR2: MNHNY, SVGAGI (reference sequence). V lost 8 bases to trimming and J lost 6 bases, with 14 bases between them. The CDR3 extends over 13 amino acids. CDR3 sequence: CASLAVYGQPQHF. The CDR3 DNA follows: TGTGCCAGCTTAGCCGTTTATGGTCAGCCCCAGCATTTT.

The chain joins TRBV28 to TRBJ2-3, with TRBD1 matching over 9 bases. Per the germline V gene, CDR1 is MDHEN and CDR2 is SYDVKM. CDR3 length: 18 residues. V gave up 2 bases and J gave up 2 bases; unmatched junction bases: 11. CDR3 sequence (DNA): TGTGCCAGCAGTTTACCCGTAAGGACAGGGGCTATCACAGATACGCAGTATTTT. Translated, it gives CASSLPVRTGAITDTQYF.

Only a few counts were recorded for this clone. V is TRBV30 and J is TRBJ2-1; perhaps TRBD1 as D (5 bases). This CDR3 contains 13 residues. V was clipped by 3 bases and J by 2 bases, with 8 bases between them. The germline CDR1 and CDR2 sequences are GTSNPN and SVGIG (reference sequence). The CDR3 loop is CAWSRATYNEQFF. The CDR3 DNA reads TGTGCCTGGAGCAGGGCAACCTACAATGAGCAGTTCTTC.